This T cell receptor beta chain was sequenced in a study of T cell responses to AZD1222 COVID-19 vaccine. Germline V lookup: CDR1 MNHEY, CDR2 SMNVEV (reference sequence). The ends were cut back, 2 bases at V and 7 bases at J, with 14 bases in the middle. The CDR3 is made up of 14 amino acids. The method was immunoSEQ multiplex PCR; TCRdb's version includes in-frame clones alone and lacks a portion of them. The data contain roughly 150,000 clones, about 91% of them singletons. This material consisted of peripheral blood, taken on day 0 of AZD1222 vaccination. This chain connects TRBV27 to TRBJ1-2; possibly TRBD1 for D (5 bases). The receptor was derived from an adult in good health. CDR3 region: CASSLGAGIGGYTF. The CDR3, as DNA: TGTGCCAGCAGTTTAGGGGCTGGCATTGGTGGCTACACCTTC.